This T cell receptor beta chain was retrieved from a study of blood T cell repertoires in COVID-19. The wider study: The study drew acute and convalescent COVID-19 samples from the United States, Italy and Spain.

V shed 5 bases, J shed 5 bases, and the junction held 16 bases outside the gene matches. Germline CDR1 LNHNV, CDR2 YYDKDF (reference sequence). The CDR3 spans 17 residues. TCRdb's copy holds only in-frame clones and misses some; the assay was immunoSEQ multiplex PCR. The profile shows 250,000 to 350,000 clones, around 89% of them singletons. The V gene is TRBV15, the J gene TRBJ2-3; 7 nucleotides align to TRBD1. The sequenced sample was peripheral blood. The sequence was collected from a man between 25 and 39 years old with acute or convalescent COVID-19. In DNA, the CDR3 is TGTGCCACCAGCTCCCCTGACAGGGTCAGTGTTGGAGATACGCAGTATTTT. It specifies CATSSPDRVSVGDTQYF.